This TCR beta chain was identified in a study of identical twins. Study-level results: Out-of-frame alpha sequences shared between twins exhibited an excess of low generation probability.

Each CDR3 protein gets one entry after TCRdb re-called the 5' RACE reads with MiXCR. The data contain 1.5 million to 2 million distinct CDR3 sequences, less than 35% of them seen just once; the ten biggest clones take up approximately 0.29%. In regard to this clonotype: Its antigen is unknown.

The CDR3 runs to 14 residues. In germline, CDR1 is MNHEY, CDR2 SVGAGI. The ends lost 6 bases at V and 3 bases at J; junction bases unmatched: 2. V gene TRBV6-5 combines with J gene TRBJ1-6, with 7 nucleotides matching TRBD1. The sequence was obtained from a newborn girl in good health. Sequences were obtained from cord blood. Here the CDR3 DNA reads TGTGCCAGCAGACCAGGGGGCTATAATTCACCCCTCCACTTT. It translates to CASRPGGYNSPLHF.